Reported below is one TCR beta chain. What it binds is not known. This record comes from a study of T cell responses to AZD1222 COVID-19 vaccine. Overall study findings and caveats: Only after the peak T cell response were repertoires sampled. Two doses of AZD1222 preceded a rise in Spike-specific TCR breadth and depth. Possibly, clonal diversity was underestimated; donors were largely white British and included more females. Unmutated regions of variants are reportedly targeted by nearly half of spike-specific TCRs.

Sequencing used immunoSEQ multiplex PCR; TCRdb keeps in-frame clones, though not all of them. The sample has approximately 80,000 clones, more than 85% seen once. The CDR3 loop spans 14 amino acids. Germline CDR1 and CDR2: LNHDA and SQIVND (reference sequence). V trimming: 10 bases; J trimming: 2 bases; junction bases outside the gene matches: 6. The clonotype comes from an adult who received the AZD1222 COVID-19 vaccine. The chain recombines TRBV19 with TRBJ1-5; 9 bases align to TRBD1. The specimen was peripheral blood, collected 28 days after the second AZD1222 dose. The CDR3 DNA is TGTGCCACCGGGGACAGGGCTGGCAATCAGCCCCAGCATTTT. Translated: CATGDRAGNQPQHF.